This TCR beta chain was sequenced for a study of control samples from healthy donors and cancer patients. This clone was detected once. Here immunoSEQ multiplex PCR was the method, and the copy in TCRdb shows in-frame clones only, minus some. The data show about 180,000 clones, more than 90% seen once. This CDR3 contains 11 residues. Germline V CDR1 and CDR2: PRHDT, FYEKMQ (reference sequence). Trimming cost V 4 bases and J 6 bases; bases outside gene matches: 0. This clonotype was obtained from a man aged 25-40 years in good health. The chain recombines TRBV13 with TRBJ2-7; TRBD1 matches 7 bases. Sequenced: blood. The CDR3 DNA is TGTGCCAGCAGCTCAGGGGGCGAGCAGTACTTC. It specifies CASSSGGEQYF.